Below, 28 T cell receptor beta chains from the same sample are listed, as sequenced in a study of blood T cell repertoires in COVID-19 (dated by TCRdb to the early 2020s). The library was made by the immunoSEQ multiplex PCR assay. TCRdb re-hosts the immuneACCESS table, in-frame sequences only. Its copies lack some clones; in the studies checked, an unresolved V gene accounts for under half of them, and the cause for the rest is not known. The sample table holds about 130,000 clones, of which around 80% were seen once. About a sixth of the sample is in the top ten clones. The sample was peripheral blood. These TCRs come from a man aged 25 to 45 with COVID-19, enrolled during active disease.

V usage is TRBV24-1 and J usage is TRBJ2-2; TRBD1 agrees at 9 bases. The CDR3 extends over 16 amino acids. The V gene end was trimmed by 3 bases and the J gene end by 3 bases; junction bases not matched to a gene: 4. Germline values: CDR1 KGHDR, CDR2 SFDVKD. In DNA, the CDR3 is TGTGCCACCAGTGATATAGGACAGGGGCACACCGGGGAGCTGTTTTTT. Its translation is CATSDIGQGHTGELFF.

The chain has TRBV27 and TRBJ1-3; possibly TRBD1 for D (6 bases). Trimming took off 5 bases at V and 0 bases at J, with 14 bases between the two ends. CDR3 size: 16 residues. The germline V gene has CDR1 MNHEY and CDR2 SMNVEV (reference sequence). The CDR3 loop reads CASSPKDSRSGNTIYF. The DNA for the CDR3 is TGTGCCAGCAGTCCGAAGGACAGCCGCTCTGGAAACACCATATATTTT.

The chain is built from TRBV5-6 and TRBJ1-6; D is ambiguous. Trimming left V 4 bases short and J 3 bases short, with 17 bases between. The CDR3 is made up of 17 amino acids. Germline loops: CDR1 SGHDT, CDR2 YYEEEE. CDR3 region: CASSEGREGIYNSPLHF. The CDR3 nucleotides read TGTGCCAGCAGCGAAGGGAGGGAAGGGATCTATAATTCACCCCTCCACTTT.

This rearrangement joins TRBV6-5 to TRBJ1-6; no definite D call. The CDR3 length is 15 residues. The germline V gene has CDR1 MNHEY and CDR2 SVGAGI. Trimming stripped 6 bases from V and 5 bases from J, with 14 bases between. CDR3 in DNA: TGTGCCAGCAGGGCCTATCCAGGAAATAATTCACCCCTCCACTTT. This gives the protein CASRAYPGNNSPLHF.

The chain joins TRBV30 to TRBJ2-1; 8 bases are shared with TRBD2. The CDR3 contains 15 residues. In germline, CDR1 is GTSNPN, CDR2 SVGIG (reference sequence). The V segment lost 0 bases and the J segment 7 bases; nucleotides outside the gene matches: 8. As DNA, the CDR3 is TGTGCCTGGAGTGTACCAGCGGGAGCCCTAAATGAGCAGTTCTTC. Its protein product is CAWSVPAGALNEQFF.

J is TRBJ2-7 and V is TRBV5-6, with a weak D call TRBD2 (6 bases). V gave up 4 bases and J gave up 5 bases, with 13 bases separating them. The CDR3 is made up of 13 amino acids. The V gene's germline CDR1 is SGHDT and CDR2 YYEEEE. In nucleotides, the CDR3 is TGTGCCAGCAGCGGCCGACTAGGAGACGAGCAGTACTTC. This sequence encodes CASSGRLGDEQYF.

This rearrangement joins TRBV4-1 to TRBJ1-1, with D maybe TRBD1 (5 bases). Deletions cut 4 bases from V and 3 bases from J, with 12 bases between. The CDR3 totals 14 residues. Per germline, CDR1 MGHRA and CDR2 YSYEKL. The CDR3 is CASSRGGADTEAFF. The CDR3 region has the DNA TGCGCCAGCAGCCGCGGAGGGGCGGACACTGAAGCTTTCTTT.

The chain joins TRBV6-1 to TRBJ2-3, with a weak D call TRBD2 (6 bases). The CDR3 totals 14 residues. V lost 1 base and J 5 bases, leaving 10 bases between the germline ends. Germline V CDR1 and CDR2: MNHNS, SASEGT. The CDR3 sequence is CASSEGLAQDTQYF. CDR3 bases: TGTGCCAGCAGTGAAGGGCTAGCGCAAGATACGCAGTATTTT.

This rearrangement joins TRBV19 to TRBJ1-4, with TRBD1 matching over 10 bases. The V gene's germline CDR1 is LNHDA and CDR2 SQIVND (reference sequence). The CDR3 is 16 residues long. The ends lost 5 bases at V and 8 bases at J; junction bases unmatched: 11. CDR3 sequence: CASSDYWDRGTEKLFF. DNA of the CDR3: TGTGCCAGTAGTGACTATTGGGACAGGGGTACCGAAAAACTGTTTTTT.

The genes are TRBV28 and TRBJ1-4, with a possible D match to TRBD1 (5 bases). Germline CDR1 and CDR2: MDHEN and SYDVKM. The CDR3 consists of 15 residues. V was shortened by 5 bases and J by 0 bases, with 10 bases between the two germline ends. The CDR3 DNA is TGTGCCAGCAGTGATCAGGGCGCAACTAATGAAAAACTGTTTTTT. This sequence encodes CASSDQGATNEKLFF. Together with reference TRBV28 and TRBJ1-4, the CDR3 gives the full variable domain: DVKVTQSSRYLVKRTGEKVFLECVQDMDHENMFWYRQDPGLGLRLIYFSYDVKMKEKGDIPEGYSVSREKKERFSLILESASTNQTSMYLCASSDQGATNEKLFFGSGTQLSVL.

The chain employs TRBV19 and TRBJ2-2; weak D call: TRBD2 (5 bases). The length of the CDR3 is 17 residues. Germline CDR1 LNHDA, CDR2 SQIVND (reference sequence). Deletions cut 5 bases from V and 0 bases from J, with 16 bases between. CDR3 protein: CASSLEGVGSNTGELFF. CDR3 bases: TGTGCCAGTAGTCTTGAGGGAGTGGGCTCGAACACCGGGGAGCTGTTTTTT.

This chain uses TRBV30 with TRBJ1-2, with TRBD1 matching 10 bases. From germline, CDR1 is GTSNPN and CDR2 SVGIG (reference sequence). With 1 base clipped from V and 7 bases from J, the junction kept 12 bases outside the gene matches. This CDR3 is 16 amino acids long. The CDR3 nucleotides read TGTGCCTGGAGTGCAAAAGACAGGGGGCCTTCAGGTGGCTACACCTTC. This codes for CAWSAKDRGPSGGYTF.

The chain employs TRBV28 and TRBJ2-7, with 11 bases fitting TRBD1. Germline V CDR1 and CDR2: MDHEN, SYDVKM. The CDR3 consists of 15 residues. V lost 1 base and J lost 3; bases outside the gene matches: 2. This CDR3 reads CASSLFGTGGYEQYF. The DNA for the CDR3 is TGTGCCAGCAGTTTATTTGGGACAGGGGGCTACGAGCAGTACTTC.

The rearrangement links TRBV25-1 to TRBJ1-1, with TRBD1 matching 10 bases. J lost 4 bases, V lost 6 bases, and 14 bases had no gene match. In germline, CDR1 is MGHDK, CDR2 SYGVNS. This CDR3 spans 17 amino acids. The CDR3 protein is CASSPDLKTGGITEAFF. The CDR3 region has the DNA TGTGCCAGCAGCCCCGACCTAAAGACAGGGGGCATCACTGAAGCTTTCTTT.

The rearrangement uses TRBV4-2 and TRBJ2-2; tentatively, D is TRBD1 (7 bases). The CDR3 loop spans 15 amino acids. Germline loops: CDR1 LGHNA, CDR2 YNFKEQ. Trimming stripped 5 bases from V and 3 bases from J, with 13 bases between. DNA of the CDR3: TGTGCCAGCAGCGCCGACAGGGAGGACACCGGGGAGCTGTTTTTT. Its translation is CASSADREDTGELFF.

The chain carries TRBV13 and TRBJ2-7, with 7 nucleotides matching TRBD2. V dropped 1 base and J dropped 2; count of bases not matched to a gene: 5. Germline V gene data show CDR1 as PRHDT and CDR2 as FYEKMQ (reference sequence). This CDR3 region has 15 residues. The CDR3 is CASSLVGGRAYEQYF. CDR3 DNA sequence: TGTGCCAGCAGCTTAGTAGGTGGGAGGGCCTACGAGCAGTACTTC.

This sequence joins TRBV28 and TRBJ1-5; no clear D. CDR3 length equals 16 residues. Germline V CDR1 and CDR2: MDHEN, SYDVKM. V dropped 5 bases and J dropped 9 bases, with 23 bases sitting between them. This CDR3 reads CASSPGSGNSRMPQHF. The DNA for the CDR3 is TGTGCCAGCAGTCCAGGCTCGGGGAATAGTCGTATGCCCCAGCATTTT.

This clone was detected only a few times. The CDR3 spells CATSEEGEGYTF. The CDR3 DNA is TGTGCCACCAGTGAGGAAGGGGAAGGCTACACCTTC. The V gene is TRBV24-1, the J gene TRBJ1-2; weak D call: TRBD1 (5 bases). This CDR3 contains 12 residues. Trimming cost V 4 bases and J 8 bases, with 10 bases left between them. Germline V gene lookup returns CDR1 KGHDR and CDR2 SFDVKD.

The J gene is TRBJ2-1, the V gene TRBV21-1; TRBD1 reflects the table's D call only, with no check against the DNA. TRBV21-1 is noted as a pseudogene. The length of the CDR3 is 18 residues. DNA of the CDR3: TGTGCCAGCAGCATACCCCCCTGGGACACTCCTAGTCCCAATGAGCAGTTCTTC. This sequence encodes CASSIPPWDTPSPNEQFF.

This chain uses TRBV7-2 with TRBJ2-1; 10 bases match TRBD2. The junction had 5 bases not matched to a gene; V was cut back by 2 bases and J by 7 bases. CDR1 is SGHTA, CDR2 FQGNSA, per germline. The CDR3 is 15 residues long. The CDR3 region is CASSLSGGALNEQFF. The CDR3, as DNA: TGTGCCAGCAGCTTAAGCGGGGGGGCTTTGAATGAGCAGTTCTTC.

Comments on this clone: Other DNA sequences from this sample encode an identical CDR3 as well. The chain uses TRBV29-1 and TRBJ1-2; the match to TRBD1 covers 8 bases. With 6 bases clipped from V and 3 bases from J, the junction kept 6 bases outside the gene matches. The germline gives CDR1 SQVTM, CDR2 ANQGSEA. The CDR3 extends over 13 amino acids. The CDR3 DNA sequence: TGCAGCGTCCGAACAGGGGGGGACTATGGCTACACCTTC. It yields the protein CSVRTGGDYGYTF.

This chain connects TRBV29-1 to TRBJ1-1; 9 bases line up with TRBD1. The CDR3 is 12 residues long. The J segment lost 4 bases and the V segment lost 4 bases, leaving 1 base of the junction unmatched. CDR1 is SQVTM and CDR2 is ANQGSEA in the germline V gene. CDR3 region: CSVAGQGTEAFF. The CDR3, as DNA: TGCAGCGTTGCGGGACAGGGCACTGAAGCTTTCTTT.

This sequence joins TRBV19 and TRBJ2-7, with 7 bases lining up with TRBD1. Per germline, CDR1 LNHDA and CDR2 SQIVND (reference sequence). This CDR3 comprises 16 residues. V shed 7 bases and J 2 bases; nucleotides not matched to a gene: 14. The DNA for the CDR3 is TGTGCCAGTACCTCTCACAACAGACAGGGAACCTACGAGCAGTACTTC. Protein sequence: CASTSHNRQGTYEQYF.

This clone was seen only a few times. The V and J genes are TRBV3-1 (or the pseudogene TRBV3-2) and TRBJ2-3; 10 bases agree with TRBD2. Looked up from germline, CDR1 is LGHDT and CDR2 is YNNKEL (reference sequence). This CDR3 is 16 amino acids long. Trimming removed 1 base from V and 4 bases from J; junction bases left unmatched: 5. The CDR3 reads CASSQGSGRGSDTQYF. The CDR3 DNA is TGTGCCAGCAGCCAAGGGAGCGGGAGGGGGTCAGATACGCAGTATTTT.

The chain is built from TRBV14 and TRBJ2-7, with TRBD2 identical over 9 bases. J lost 5 bases, V lost 5 bases, and 10 bases had no gene match. CDR1 is SGHDN and CDR2 is FVKESK in the germline V gene. CDR3 length: 15 residues. CDR3 nucleotides: TGTGCCAGCAGCTACAATAGCGGGAGCCCCAACGAGCAGTACTTC. Translating gives CASSYNSGSPNEQYF.

This chain uses TRBV7-2 with TRBJ1-2; TRBD1 might be the D (5 bases). The CDR3 is made up of 14 amino acids. The V end lost 3 bases, the J end lost 7 bases, and 15 bases lay between the germline ends. Germline CDR1 reads SGHTA; CDR2 reads FQGNSA. Here the CDR3 reads CASSFGPGYGGYTF. As DNA, the CDR3 is TGTGCCAGCAGCTTTGGTCCAGGGTACGGTGGCTACACCTTC.

The CDR3, as DNA: TGCAGCGTTTCCTCCACAGTCGCGGGAGGAGATACGCAGTATTTT. This translates into CSVSSTVAGGDTQYF. The V and J genes are TRBV29-1 and TRBJ2-3; 8 nucleotides align to TRBD2. This CDR3 region has 15 residues. Germline CDR1 is SQVTM and CDR2 is ANQGSEA. V gave up 5 bases and J gave up 5 bases; unmatched junction bases: 12.

The rearrangement uses TRBV11-3 and TRBJ2-7; perhaps TRBD2 as D (7 bases). Germline assignment: CDR1 SGHNT and CDR2 YENEEA. Between the trimmed V and J ends, which lost 4 bases and 4 bases, there was a span of 17 bases. CDR3 size: 15 residues. The CDR3 loop reads CASSSVLGRGYEQYF. CDR3 coding DNA: TGTGCCAGCAGCTCCGTACTGGGGAGGGGGTACGAGCAGTACTTC.